The present TCR beta chain was sequenced within a study of cytomegalovirus exposure and HLA in healthy donors. The study ran its PCR with 60 Vbeta and 13 Jbeta primers. The assay was immunoSEQ multiplex PCR, and TCRdb's table has in-frame clones only and misses some. The sample shows 110,000 to 150,000 clones, 70% to 90% of them seen only once. The V end lost 2 bases, the J end lost 6 bases, and 11 bases lay between the germline ends. CDR1 and CDR2 from the germline V gene are MNHEY and SMNVEV (reference sequence). CDR3 size: 14 residues. The sequenced sample consisted of PBMCs. The TCR originated in a woman aged 40 to 50 in good health and CMV-seropositive. The rearrangement links TRBV27 to TRBJ1-5, with D possibly TRBD1 on 5 matching bases. The CDR3 region is CASSLGGVGQPQHF. The DNA of the CDR3 is TGTGCCAGCAGTTTAGGGGGGGTCGGTCAGCCCCAGCATTTT.